Below, 29 T cell receptor beta chains from the same sample are listed, as sequenced in a study of cytomegalovirus exposure and HLA in healthy donors. The primer mix had 60 Vbeta and 13 Jbeta primers. The repertoire was sequenced with immunoSEQ multiplex PCR; TCRdb's copy has only in-frame clones and lacks some. The sample holds roughly 160,000 clones, around 80% seen once. Material for sequencing was PBMCs. Receptor source: a woman aged 45-60 years in good health and CMV-seropositive.

This clone has only a few counts. CDR3 sequence (DNA): TGCGCCAGCAGCCAAGGTACAGGGTCAAGGGAAGCTTTCTTT. The encoded protein is CASSQGTGSREAFF. J is TRBJ1-1 and V is TRBV4-3; D is perhaps TRBD1 (6 bases). V lost 1 base, J lost 8 bases, and 14 bases lay in between. Germline CDR1 reads LGHNA; CDR2 reads YSLEER. CDR3 size: 14 residues.

This clone was picked up a small number of times. This rearrangement joins TRBV5-5 to TRBJ1-5; weak D call: TRBD1 (6 bases). V lost 2 bases and J lost 5, with 8 bases in between. The CDR3 extends over 13 amino acids. Looked up from germline, CDR1 is SGHKS and CDR2 is YYEKEE (reference sequence). Here the CDR3 reads CASSLQGYQPQHF. The DNA of the CDR3 is TGTGCCAGCAGCTTACAGGGTTATCAGCCCCAGCATTTT.

J is TRBJ1-2 and V is TRBV11-1; weak D call: TRBD1 (6 bases). Trimming cost V 0 bases and J 0 bases, with 11 bases left between them. Germline CDR1 SGHAT, CDR2 FQDESV (reference sequence). The CDR3 length is 16 residues. In DNA, the CDR3 is TGTGCCAGCAGCTTAGCGGTGGACAGACCTAACTATGGCTACACCTTC. Its protein is CASSLAVDRPNYGYTF.

The chain combines TRBV4-2 with TRBJ2-2; D possibly corresponds to TRBD1 (6 bases). Germline V gene lookup returns CDR1 LGHNA and CDR2 YNFKEQ. Trimming stripped 1 base from V and 4 bases from J, with 13 bases between. This CDR3 comprises 16 residues. CDR3 nucleotides: TGTGCCAGCAGCCAAGTAAAACAGGGAACCACCGGGGAGCTGTTTTTT. Translated, it gives CASSQVKQGTTGELFF.

V and J are TRBV6-6 and TRBJ1-6; 8 bases agree with TRBD1. Germline values: CDR1 MNHNY, CDR2 SVGAGI (reference sequence). The V gene end was trimmed by 0 bases and the J gene end by 8 bases; junction bases not matched to a gene: 3. CDR3 size: 15 residues. This CDR3 reads CASSYSGQDYSPLHF. CDR3 nucleotide sequence: TGTGCCAGCAGTTACTCGGGACAGGACTATTCACCCCTCCACTTT.

Only a few counts were recorded for this clone. The V and J genes are TRBV21-1 and TRBJ2-5; TRBD2, as called in the table, went unchecked against the DNA. The tail of the sequence fits TRBJ2-7 better, so the J call may be wrong. TRBV21-1 represents a pseudogene. The CDR3 contains 9 residues. The CDR3 loop is CASTYEQYF. CDR3 DNA sequence: TGTGCCAGCACATACGAGCAGTACTTC.

This chain uses TRBV5-4 with TRBJ1-1; D call uncertain. Looked up from germline, CDR1 is SGHNT and CDR2 is YYREEE (reference sequence). The CDR3 totals 19 residues. The ends were cut back, 6 bases at V and 0 bases at J, with 27 bases in the middle. CDR3 DNA sequence: TGTGCCAGCATCCGGGTAAGGCCTACAAACATCGTTATGAACACTGAAGCTTTCTTT. Translated, it gives CASIRVRPTNIVMNTEAFF.

The rearrangement uses TRBV21-1 and TRBJ1-5. TRBV21-1 corresponds to a pseudogene. The CDR3 is made up of 15 amino acids. CDR3 DNA: TGTGCCAGCAGCAAGAGGAGGCAGGTAGATCAGCCCCAGCATTTT. As protein: CASSKRRQVDQPQHF.

J is TRBJ1-4 and V is TRBV18; 8 nucleotides match TRBD1. CDR1 KGHSH and CDR2 LQKENI come from the germline V gene. Trimming removed 6 bases from V and 5 bases from J; junction bases left unmatched: 2. This CDR3 comprises 13 residues. Written as DNA, the CDR3 is TGTGCCAGCTCCCGACAGGGGAATGAAAAACTGTTTTTT. It specifies CASSRQGNEKLFF.

This clone has only a few counts. This chain connects TRBV6-5 to TRBJ1-2, with 7 bases that match TRBD1. The V gene end was trimmed by 2 bases and the J gene end by 2 bases; junction bases not matched to a gene: 5. The CDR3 is made up of 15 amino acids. Germline loops: CDR1 MNHEY, CDR2 SVGAGI. The CDR3 sequence: CASSYDATGNYGYTF. The CDR3 nucleotides read TGTGCCAGCAGTTACGACGCGACAGGGAACTATGGCTACACCTTC.

In its sample, this clone was seen a few times. The chain employs TRBV18 and TRBJ1-5, with D possibly matching TRBD1 (5 bases). V lost 2 bases and J lost 3, with 14 bases in between. The CDR3 totals 16 residues. The germline V gene encodes CDR1 KGHSH and CDR2 LQKENI. CDR3 loop: CASSPRVRGDNQPQHF. CDR3 bases: TGTGCCAGCTCACCAAGGGTACGGGGGGACAATCAGCCCCAGCATTTT.

This chain connects TRBV5-1 to TRBJ2-1, with 10 bases aligning to TRBD1. V was clipped by 3 bases and J by 7 bases; unmatched bases: 4. The CDR3 covers 14 residues. The V gene's germline CDR1 is SGHRS and CDR2 YFSETQ. In nucleotides, the CDR3 is TGCGCCAGCAGCTCGGGACAGGGGTTGAATGAGCAGTTCTTC. Amino acid sequence: CASSSGQGLNEQFF.

The gene calls are TRBV30 and TRBJ2-4; D is possibly TRBD2 (6 bases). V was clipped by 3 bases and J by 2 bases, with 11 bases between them. CDR1 is GTSNPN, CDR2 SVGIG, per germline (reference sequence). CDR3 length equals 14 residues. The DNA for the CDR3 is TGTGCCTGGAGGGGGGGTAGATCCAAAAACATTCAGTACTTC. Its protein is CAWRGGRSKNIQYF.

This chain links TRBV4-1 with TRBJ2-2, with TRBD2 matching over 10 bases. Germline V lookup: CDR1 MGHRA, CDR2 YSYEKL. V shed 5 bases and J 1 base; nucleotides not matched to a gene: 1. This CDR3 has 15 residues. The CDR3 nucleotides are TGCGCCAGCAGCGGACTAGCGGTGAACACCGGGGAGCTGTTTTTT. Protein product: CASSGLAVNTGELFF.

The genes are TRBV7-8 and TRBJ1-1, with unresolved D. The CDR3 contains 12 residues. The germline CDR1 and CDR2 sequences are SGHVS and FQNEAQ. The ends were cut back, 5 bases at V and 2 bases at J, with 6 bases in the middle. The CDR3 sequence: CASSPLNTEAFF. The CDR3 DNA reads as TGTGCCAGCAGCCCCCTCAACACTGAAGCTTTCTTT.

CDR3 nucleotides: TGTGCCAGCAGCTTAGACAGGGGGCTCTACAATGAGCAGTTCTTC. Its translation: CASSLDRGLYNEQFF. V gene TRBV7-9 combines with J gene TRBJ2-1, with 9 bases aligning to TRBD1. This CDR3 has 15 amino acids. Per germline, CDR1 SEHNR and CDR2 FQNEAQ (reference sequence). Trimming at V came to 1 base and at J to 3 bases, leaving 1 base not matched to a gene.

This chain uses TRBV19 with TRBJ1-1; 9 bases are a match to TRBD1. CDR1 and CDR2 (germline): LNHDA, SQIVND (reference sequence). The CDR3 has 15 residues. V trimming: 4 bases; J trimming: 5 bases; junction bases outside the gene matches: 8. CDR3 bases: TGTGCCAGTAGTACACACAGGGGGCTACGGACTGAAGCTTTCTTT. This translates into CASSTHRGLRTEAFF.

The chain uses TRBV11-3 and TRBJ1-6; D not certain. Germline values: CDR1 SGHNT, CDR2 YENEEA. The ends were cut back, 5 bases at V and 8 bases at J, with 13 bases in the middle. The CDR3 is 14 residues long. CDR3 bases: TGTGCCAGCAGCCACGGACTTGGGGATTCACCCCTCCACTTT. Translated: CASSHGLGDSPLHF.

The V and J genes are TRBV6-5 and TRBJ1-2; D gene ambiguous. Germline assignment: CDR1 MNHEY and CDR2 SVGAGI. This CDR3 comprises 13 residues. V gave up 2 bases and J gave up 6 bases, with 10 bases separating them. The CDR3 loop is CASSYRLRDGYTF. In DNA, the CDR3 is TGTGCCAGCAGTTACAGGCTCCGGGATGGCTACACCTTC.

V is TRBV27 and J is TRBJ1-5, with D possibly TRBD1 on 6 matching bases. Germline CDR1 and CDR2: MNHEY and SMNVEV (reference sequence). The CDR3 runs to 15 residues. V was clipped by 6 bases and J by 0 bases, with 12 bases between them. The CDR3 region is CASSKGGGSNQPQHF. In DNA, the CDR3 is TGTGCCAGCAGCAAAGGGGGGGGTAGCAATCAGCCCCAGCATTTT.

This clone came up once. V usage is TRBV28 and J usage is TRBJ2-1; 11 nucleotides agree with TRBD1. CDR1 and CDR2 (germline): MDHEN, SYDVKM. The CDR3 is made up of 13 amino acids. Trimming at V came to 10 bases and at J to 4 bases, leaving 3 bases not matched to a gene. The CDR3 here is CATRDRGYNEQFF. Written as DNA, the CDR3 is TGTGCCACCCGGGACAGGGGGTACAATGAGCAGTTCTTC. Together with reference TRBV28 and TRBJ2-1, the CDR3 gives the full variable domain: DVKVTQSSRYLVKRTGEKVFLECVQDMDHENMFWYRQDPGLGLRLIYFSYDVKMKEKGDIPEGYSVSREKKERFSLILESASTNQTSMYLCATRDRGYNEQFFGPGTRLTVL.

The V gene is TRBV9, the J gene TRBJ2-1; 7 positions match TRBD2. Germline V gene sequence: CDR1 SGDLS, CDR2 YYNGEE. J lost 9 bases, V lost 4 bases, and 7 bases had no gene match. CDR3 length: 13 amino acids. The CDR3 reads CASSPRDYSEQFF. The CDR3 DNA sequence: TGTGCCAGCAGCCCAAGGGACTATTCTGAGCAGTTCTTC.

The chain has TRBV28 and TRBJ1-2; 8 nucleotides match TRBD1. V trimming: 2 bases; J trimming: 7 bases; junction bases outside the gene matches: 9. The germline V gene encodes CDR1 MDHEN and CDR2 SYDVKM. The CDR3 spans 15 residues. The CDR3: CASSLTRTGKGGYTF. The CDR3 DNA follows: TGTGCCAGCAGTTTAACTCGGACAGGGAAAGGTGGCTACACCTTC.

This rearrangement joins TRBV5-1 to TRBJ1-3; unclear D gene. The V gene lost 4 bases and the J gene lost 2 bases, with 13 bases spanning the gap. Per the germline V gene, CDR1 is SGHRS and CDR2 is YFSETQ. The CDR3 is 15 residues long. This CDR3 reads CASSQSHGAGNTIYF. CDR3 DNA: TGCGCCAGCAGCCAGTCCCATGGAGCTGGAAACACCATATATTTT.

As for this clone: Relative to the germline gene, one junction end is altered; a read error may explain this. The chain joins TRBV15 to TRBJ1-1; possible D gene TRBD1, 5 bases. Looked up from germline, CDR1 is LNHNV and CDR2 is YYDKDF (reference sequence). This CDR3 is built from 11 residues. The CDR3 sequence: CATRREGGAFF. CDR3 DNA sequence: TGTGCCACCCGCAGGGAGGGTGGAGCTTTCTTT. Together with reference TRBV15 and TRBJ1-1, the CDR3 gives the full variable domain: DAMVIQNPRYQVTQFGKPVTLSCSQTLNHNVMYWYQQKSSQAPKLLFHYYDKDFNNEADTPDNFQSRRPNTSFCFLDIRSPGLGDTAMYLCATRREGGAFFGQGTRLTVV.

The genes are TRBV18 and TRBJ2-2; the D gene is possibly TRBD1 (6 bases). V dropped 2 bases and J dropped 5 bases, with 12 bases sitting between them. This CDR3 is 15 amino acids long. Germline assignment: CDR1 KGHSH and CDR2 LQKENI. This CDR3 is CASSPLQGQTGELFF. The CDR3 DNA is TGTGCCAGCTCACCATTACAGGGTCAAACCGGGGAGCTGTTTTTT.

The chain links TRBV18 to TRBJ2-6, with D uncertain. Germline V gives CDR1 KGHSH, CDR2 LQKENI. V was shortened by 3 bases and J by 1 base, with 13 bases between the two germline ends. This CDR3 comprises 17 residues. CDR3 in DNA: TGTGCCAGCTCACCTATCCACAGAGTATCTGGGGCCAACGTCCTGACTTTC. Translation gives CASSPIHRVSGANVLTF.

V gene TRBV18 combines with J gene TRBJ2-7, with TRBD1 matching over 7 bases. Unmatched junction bases numbered 6, after V lost 3 bases and J lost 1 base. This CDR3 region has 15 residues. CDR1 and CDR2 (germline): KGHSH, LQKENI. CDR3 coding DNA: TGTGCCAGCTCACCGCAAATGGGACAGTCCTACGAGCAGTACTTC. This gives the protein CASSPQMGQSYEQYF.

To note about this clone: Sequence at one end of the junction differs from germline and may be a read error. The chain couples TRBV7-9 to TRBJ2-7; TRBD1 matches at 7 bases. Germline V gene data show CDR1 as SEHNR and CDR2 as FQNEAQ (reference sequence). This CDR3 region has 15 residues. CDR3 in amino acids: CSSSLWTDRSYEQYF. The CDR3 DNA follows: TGTTCCAGCAGTTTATGGACGGACAGGTCCTACGAGCAGTACTTC.